A single TCR beta chain is shown here with its context. Its antigen is still unknown. The data stem from a study of multiple sclerosis patients with progressive multifocal leukoencephalopathy. Study-wide findings and caveats: The findings' link to JC virus versus immunocompromise remained uncertain.

The time point was: time of PML onset. The CDR3 runs 13 residues. Trimming cost V 5 bases and J 2 bases, with 9 bases left between them. In germline, CDR1 is SGHTA, CDR2 FQGNSA. TCRdb keeps only in-frame clones here, not all; method: immunoSEQ multiplex PCR. Here the sample spans tens of thousands of clones, about 88% being singletons. Specimen: PBMCs, collected from a patient treated with natalizumab. J is TRBJ2-5 and V is TRBV7-2; weak D call: TRBD1 (6 bases). This sequence originates from a human donor with progressive multifocal leukoencephalopathy. The CDR3 spells CASSRGQQETQYF. In nucleotides, the CDR3 is TGTGCCAGCAGCCGCGGACAGCAAGAGACCCAGTACTTC.